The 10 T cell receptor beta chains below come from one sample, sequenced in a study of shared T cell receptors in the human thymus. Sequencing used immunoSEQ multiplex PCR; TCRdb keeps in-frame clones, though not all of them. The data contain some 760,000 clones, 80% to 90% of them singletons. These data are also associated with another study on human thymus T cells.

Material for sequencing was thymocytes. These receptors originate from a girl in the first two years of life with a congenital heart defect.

The CDR3 coding sequence is TGCGCCAGCAGCTTGACTCTACGCGCCTACGAGCAGTACTTC. Amino acids: CASSLTLRAYEQYF. The chain joins TRBV5-1 to TRBJ2-7; no reliable D call. Trimming shortened V by 1 base and J by 2 bases, and 10 bases separated the two germline ends. Looked up from germline, CDR1 is SGHRS and CDR2 is YFSETQ. The CDR3 totals 14 residues.

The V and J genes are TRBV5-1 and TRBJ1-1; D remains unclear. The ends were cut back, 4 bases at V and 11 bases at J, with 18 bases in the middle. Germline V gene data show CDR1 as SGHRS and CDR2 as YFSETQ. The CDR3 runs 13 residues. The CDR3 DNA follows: TGCGCCAGCAGCGCTACGCCCCAGGTTTGGGCTTTCTTT. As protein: CASSATPQVWAFF. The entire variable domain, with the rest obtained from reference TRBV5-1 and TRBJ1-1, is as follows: KAGVTQTPRYLIKTRGQQVTLSCSPISGHRSVSWYQQTPGQGLQFLFEYFSETQRNKGNFPGRFSGRQFSNSRSEMNVSTLELGDSALYLCASSATPQVWAFFGQGTRLTVV.

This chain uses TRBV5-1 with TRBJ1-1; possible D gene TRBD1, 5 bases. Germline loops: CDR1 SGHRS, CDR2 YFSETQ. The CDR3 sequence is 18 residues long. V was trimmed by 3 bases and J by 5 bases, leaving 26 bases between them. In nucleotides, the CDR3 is TGCGCCAGCAGCTCAACCGGGGGGTTCCGTGGGCCGAGAACTGAAGCTTTCTTT. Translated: CASSSTGGFRGPRTEAFF.

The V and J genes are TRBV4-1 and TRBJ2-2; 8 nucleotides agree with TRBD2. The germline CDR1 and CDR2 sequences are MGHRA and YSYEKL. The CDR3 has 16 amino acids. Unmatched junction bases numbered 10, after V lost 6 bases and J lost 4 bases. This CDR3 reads CASRGRGGELTGELFF. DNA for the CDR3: TGCGCCAGCAGGGGACGGGGGGGGGAACTCACCGGGGAGCTGTTTTTT.

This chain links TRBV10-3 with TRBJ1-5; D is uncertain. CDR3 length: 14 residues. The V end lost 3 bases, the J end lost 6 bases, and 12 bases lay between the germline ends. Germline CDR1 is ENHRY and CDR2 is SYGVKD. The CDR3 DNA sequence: TGTGCCATCAGTGATCGGCTAGCGAGTCAGCCCCAGCATTTT. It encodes CAISDRLASQPQHF.

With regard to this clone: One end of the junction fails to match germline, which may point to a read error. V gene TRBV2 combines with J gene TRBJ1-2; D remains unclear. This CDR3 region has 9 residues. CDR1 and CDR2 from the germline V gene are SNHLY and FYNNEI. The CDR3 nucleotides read TGTGCCACCAGTCGTGGCTACACCTTC. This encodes CATSRGYTF.

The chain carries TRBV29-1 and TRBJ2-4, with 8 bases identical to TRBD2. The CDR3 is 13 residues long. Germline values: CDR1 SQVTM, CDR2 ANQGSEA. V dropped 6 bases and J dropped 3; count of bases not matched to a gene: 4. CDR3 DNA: TGCAGCGTCTTAGCGGGAAACAAAAACATTCAGTACTTC. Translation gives CSVLAGNKNIQYF. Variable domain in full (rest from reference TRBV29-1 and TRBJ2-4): SAVISQKPSRDICQRGTSLTIQCQVDSQVTMMFWYRQQPGQSLTLIATANQGSEATYESGFVIDKFPISRPNLTFSTLTVSNMSPEDSSIYLCSVLAGNKNIQYFGAGTRLSVL.

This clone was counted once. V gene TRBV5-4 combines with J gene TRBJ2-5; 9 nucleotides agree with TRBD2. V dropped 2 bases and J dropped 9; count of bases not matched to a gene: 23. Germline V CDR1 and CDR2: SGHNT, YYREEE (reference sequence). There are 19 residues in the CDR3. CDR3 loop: CASSFERGAQNDPHWAQYF. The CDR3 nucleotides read TGTGCCAGCAGCTTTGAGCGGGGGGCCCAGAATGACCCCCATTGGGCCCAGTACTTC.

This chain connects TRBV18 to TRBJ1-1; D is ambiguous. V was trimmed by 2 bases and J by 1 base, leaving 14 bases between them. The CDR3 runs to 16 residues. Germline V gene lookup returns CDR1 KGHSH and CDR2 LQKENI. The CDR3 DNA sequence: TGTGCCAGCTCACCATTATTGCCACTCCCGAACACTGAAGCTTTCTTT. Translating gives CASSPLLPLPNTEAFF.

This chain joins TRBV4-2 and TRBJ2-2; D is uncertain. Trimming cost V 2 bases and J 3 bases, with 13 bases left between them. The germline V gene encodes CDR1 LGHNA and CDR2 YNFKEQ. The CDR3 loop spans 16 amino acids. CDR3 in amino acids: CASSQPNRTYTGELFF. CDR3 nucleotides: TGTGCCAGCAGCCAACCTAACCGAACTTACACCGGGGAGCTGTTTTTT.